These 12 T cell receptor beta chains were sequenced from one sample in a study of blood T cell repertoires in COVID-19. Data came from immunoSEQ multiplex PCR; TCRdb stores just in-frame clones and leaves some out. The repertoire holds fewer than 350,000 clones, with approximately 91% as singletons. Sequenced: PBMCs or T cells enriched from blood (not recorded which). The receptors here all came from a woman in her thirties or forties with acute COVID-19.

V usage is TRBV12-3 or TRBV12-4 and J usage is TRBJ1-6; weak D call: TRBD1 (5 bases). The CDR3 sequence is 13 residues long. The ends were cut back, 2 bases at V and 13 bases at J, with 12 bases in the middle. CDR3 sequence (DNA): TGTGCCAGCAGTTTAAGGGGCCCGGGTCCCCTCCACTTT. This sequence encodes CASSLRGPGPLHF.

This sequence joins TRBV4-2 and TRBJ1-6; D call uncertain. The CDR3 sequence is 15 residues long. Germline V gene data show CDR1 as LGHNA and CDR2 as YNFKEQ. Trimming removed 1 base at V and 8 bases at J, with 12 bases between. CDR3 amino acids: CASSQAGPGDSPLHF. The CDR3 region has the DNA TGTGCCAGCAGCCAAGCGGGTCCCGGGGATTCACCCCTCCACTTT.

This clone has a single count. V usage is TRBV6-6 and J usage is TRBJ2-3; 10 positions agree with TRBD1. CDR1 is MNHNY and CDR2 is SVGAGI in the germline V gene (reference sequence). V was clipped by 2 bases and J by 4 bases; unmatched bases: 6. The CDR3 consists of 16 residues. Here the CDR3 reads CASSYPGTGVADTQYF. The CDR3, as DNA: TGTGCCAGCAGTTACCCCGGGACAGGGGTCGCAGATACGCAGTATTTT.

The rearrangement uses TRBV7-3 and TRBJ2-4; D might be TRBD2 (6 bases). Looked up from germline, CDR1 is SGHTA and CDR2 is FQGTGA. The CDR3 length is 15 residues. V lost 2 bases and J 1 base, leaving 9 bases between the germline ends. The CDR3 nucleotides are TGTGCCAGCAGCTTAGCTGGGGGGGCCAAAAACATTCAGTACTTC. Its protein product is CASSLAGGAKNIQYF.

The CDR3: CASSRGTPNTEAFF. The CDR3 DNA is TGTGCCAGCAGTCGCGGAACACCAAACACTGAAGCTTTCTTT. This chain links TRBV2 with TRBJ1-1, with no clear D. The length of the CDR3 is 14 residues. From germline, CDR1 is SNHLY and CDR2 FYNNEI. V lost 5 bases and J 2 bases, leaving 12 bases between the germline ends.

The chain recombines TRBV5-1 with TRBJ2-1, with 8 bases identical to TRBD2. This CDR3 region has 17 residues. Germline trimming cut 4 bases from V and 6 bases from J; bases unmatched to any gene: 15. Germline-derived CDR1 and CDR2 are SGHRS and YFSETQ. The CDR3 DNA follows: TGCGCCAGCAGCACCGCGGGGGGCCCCCCTTACAGCAATGAGCAGTTCTTC. Translated, it gives CASSTAGGPPYSNEQFF.

This chain joins TRBV7-6 and TRBJ2-7, with 8 bases lining up with TRBD1. This CDR3 comprises 13 residues. V trimming: 6 bases; J trimming: 4 bases; junction bases outside the gene matches: 5. Germline V lookup: CDR1 SGHVS, CDR2 FNYEAQ. This CDR3 reads CASSLQGGYEQYF. In nucleotides, the CDR3 is TGTGCCAGCAGTTTACAGGGGGGATACGAGCAGTACTTC.

The rearrangement links TRBV19 to TRBJ1-5; D may be TRBD1 (6 bases). CDR1 LNHDA and CDR2 SQIVND come from the germline V gene (reference sequence). The CDR3 sequence is 14 residues long. V was clipped by 9 bases and J by 3 bases, with 15 bases between them. CDR3 sequence (DNA): TGTGCCAGCACACACAGGGACACCAATCAGCCCCAGCATTTT. It codes for CASTHRDTNQPQHF.

This clone showed up just a few times. J is TRBJ2-1 and V is TRBV27; maybe TRBD2 (6 bases). The CDR3 sequence is 14 residues long. V was cut by 2 bases and J by 9 bases, with 14 bases left in between. CDR1 and CDR2 (germline): MNHEY, SMNVEV (reference sequence). The DNA for the CDR3 is TGTGCCAGCAGTTTAAGTGGGACCGGGGGTGAGCAGTTCTTC. Translated, it gives CASSLSGTGGEQFF.

CDR3 protein: CASSPPAGGNEQFF. As DNA, the CDR3 is TGTGCCAGCTCACCACCGGCAGGTGGCAATGAGCAGTTCTTC. The genes are TRBV18 and TRBJ2-1; D gene ambiguous. Trimming took off 0 bases at V and 6 bases at J, with 9 bases between the two ends. The CDR3 covers 14 residues. Germline loops: CDR1 KGHSH, CDR2 LQKENI.

This chain uses TRBV7-9 with TRBJ1-1; D is unresolved. CDR3 size: 15 residues. V lost 5 bases, J lost 1 base, and 14 bases lay in between. Germline-derived CDR1 and CDR2 are SEHNR and FQNEAQ (reference sequence). The CDR3: CASSPLKGGNTEAFF. CDR3 sequence (DNA): TGTGCCAGCAGCCCTTTAAAGGGAGGGAACACTGAAGCTTTCTTT.

The chain carries TRBV19 and TRBJ1-5; D might be TRBD1 (6 bases). The CDR3 length is 17 residues. Germline CDR1 reads LNHDA; CDR2 reads SQIVND (reference sequence). The V end lost 7 bases, the J end lost 0 bases, and 19 bases lay between the germline ends. The CDR3 coding sequence is TGTGCCAGTATCCGGGACATCGCGTCGAATAGCAATCAGCCCCAGCATTTT. Its translation: CASIRDIASNSNQPQHF. Combining the CDR3 with reference TRBV19 and TRBJ1-5 gives the whole variable domain DGGITQSPKYLFRKEGQNVTLSCEQNLNHDAMYWYRQDPGQGLRLIYYSQIVNDFQKGDIAEGYSVSREKKESFPLTVTSAQKNPTAFYLCASIRDIASNSNQPQHFGDGTRLSIL.